These 9 T cell receptor beta chains originate from one sample sequenced in a study of response to subunit inactivated influenza vaccine. TCRdb analysed the RT-PCR reads with MiXCR anew, one entry per CDR3 protein. The repertoire includes just under 550,000 distinct CDR3 sequences, under 30% of them detected once, and around 2.8% sits in the top ten. This sample also belongs to another study, concerning T cells expressing NK-cell markers. Per that study: TCR beta cDNA was made by 5'RACE template switching with UMIs.

The source was CD4+ T cells sorted from PBMCs, collected roughly 12 days after vaccination. The receptors derive from a man aged 45-65 years who received an inactivated influenza vaccine.

The chain recombines TRBV4-1 with TRBJ2-5; the match to TRBD2 covers 12 bases. Germline V CDR1 and CDR2: MGHRA, YSYEKL. The CDR3 loop spans 17 amino acids. V shed 1 base, J shed 7 bases, and the junction held 10 bases outside the gene matches. CDR3 sequence: CASSQAPLAGGRRTQYF. The CDR3 DNA reads as TGCGCCAGCAGCCAAGCGCCACTAGCGGGGGGCCGACGGACCCAGTACTTC.

In this sample, this clonotype turned up a few times. The gene calls are TRBV6-2 or TRBV6-3 and TRBJ1-2; D unresolved. The CDR3 is 11 residues long. The germline V gene has CDR1 MNHEY and CDR2 SVGEGT. The germline V and J ends were trimmed by 5 bases and 5 bases, with 6 bases remaining between them. CDR3: CASSGHYGYTF. For the CDR3, the DNA is TGTGCCAGCAGTGGGCATTATGGCTACACCTTC.

This clonotype has just a few counts. The CDR3 sequence is CASSIRDEQYF. The CDR3, as DNA: TGTGCCAGCAGTATCAGGGACGAGCAGTACTTC. The rearrangement links TRBV12-3 or TRBV12-4 to TRBJ2-7; a possible D gene is TRBD1 (5 bases). Trimming removed 5 bases from V and 5 bases from J, with 7 bases in between. This CDR3 contains 11 residues.

This clonotype was seen only a few times. The chain links TRBV5-1 to TRBJ1-1; TRBD1 matches 8 bases. V lost 3 bases to trimming and J lost 6 bases; unmatched junction nucleotides: 4. The CDR3 extends over 13 amino acids. Germline CDR1 reads SGHRS; CDR2 reads YFSETQ. Here the CDR3 reads CASSSTGGAEAFF. The DNA for the CDR3 is TGCGCCAGCAGCTCTACAGGGGGAGCTGAAGCTTTCTTT.

For the CDR3, the DNA is TGTGCCAGCAGTTTAGGTAGCAGGGTTACCCCAGATACGCAGTATTTT. Its translation is CASSLGSRVTPDTQYF. This chain joins TRBV27 and TRBJ2-3; possible D gene TRBD1, 5 bases. V lost 2 bases and J lost 4, with 16 bases in between. Germline V CDR1 and CDR2: MNHEY, SMNVEV (reference sequence). This CDR3 has 16 residues.

V and J are TRBV4-3 and TRBJ2-2, with TRBD2 matching over 7 bases. V dropped 0 bases and J dropped 2; count of bases not matched to a gene: 3. Per germline, CDR1 LGHNA and CDR2 YSLEER. The CDR3 is 16 residues long. In DNA, the CDR3 is TGCGCCAGCAGCCAAGAAGGCGGGAGAAACACCGGGGAGCTGTTTTTT. It is translated as CASSQEGGRNTGELFF.

The genes are TRBV6-1 and TRBJ1-6; 7 bases match TRBD1. Germline V gene sequence: CDR1 MNHNS, CDR2 SASEGT. Trimming removed 10 bases from V and 5 bases from J; junction bases left unmatched: 8. The CDR3 sequence is 14 residues long. The CDR3 nucleotides read TGTGCCACTCGGGACAGCCTTGATAATTCACCCCTCCACTTT. It yields the protein CATRDSLDNSPLHF.

The chain uses TRBV5-5 and TRBJ2-7; 7 bases agree with TRBD1. V gave up 4 bases and J gave up 10 bases; unmatched junction bases: 5. This CDR3 is 11 amino acids long. Germline CDR1 reads SGHKS; CDR2 reads YYEKEE (reference sequence). The CDR3 nucleotides read TGTGCCAGCAGCGTCGGGACAGCACAGTACTTC. Its protein product is CASSVGTAQYF.

This clonotype was observed a handful of times. The chain links TRBV6-5 to TRBJ2-2; D is unclear. The length of the CDR3 is 14 residues. CDR1 and CDR2 from the germline V gene are MNHEY and SVGAGI. With 0 bases removed from V and 7 bases from J, the gap between germline ends came to 9 bases. CDR3 nucleotide sequence: TGTGCCAGCAGTTACTCGGGGAAGGACGGGGAGCTGTTTTTT. Translated: CASSYSGKDGELFF.